Listed below are T cell receptor beta chains from one sample, sequenced in a study of Ad26.COV2.S vaccination and SARS-CoV-2 variants. Clones were sequenced by immunoSEQ multiplex PCR, and TCRdb holds only the in-frame ones, with some missing. The sample lists some 190,000 clones, roughly 85% seen once, with about 5.5% in the top ten. The material sequenced was peripheral blood, taken after recovery from COVID-19. Every receptor here comes from a human donor who had recovered from COVID-19. CDR3s include the opening cysteine and the closing phenylalanine or tryptophan. D genes are given only for firm matches. Rows give clone size only sometimes, using once, few, many, or a class for an expanded clone.

>TRBJ2-7|NA|NA|TRBV14
CASSPLARLHEQYF
TGTGCCAGCAGCCCGCTGGCGAGGTTGCACGAGCAGTACTTC
>TRBJ2-2|TRBD2|NA|TRBV5-4
CASSFSGTSGAAVKLFF
TGTGCCAGCAGCTTCTCCGGGACTAGCGGGGCGGCGGTGAAGCTGTTTTTT
>TRBJ1-5|NA|NA|TRBV27
CASSFSEGVQPQHF
TGTGCCAGCAGTTTTAGTGAGGGAGTTCAGCCCCAGCATTTT
>TRBJ1-6|NA|NA|TRBV11-3
CASSLDVNSPLHF
TGTGCCAGCAGCTTAGACGTGAATTCACCCCTCCACTTT
>TRBJ1-3|NA|NA|TRBV12-3/TRBV12-4
CASESPGNTIYF
TGTGCCAGCGAATCTCCTGGAAACACCATATATTTT
>TRBJ2-6|NA|NA|TRBV9
CASSPRRAGANVLTF
TGTGCCAGCAGCCCCCGAAGAGCTGGGGCCAACGTCCTGACTTTC
>TRBJ1-2|TRBD1|NA|TRBV27
CASSLEGAGGYTF
TGTGCCAGCAGTTTAGAGGGGGCAGGTGGCTACACCTTC
>TRBJ2-1|NA|NA|TRBV6-5
CASRKYDEQFF
TGTGCCAGCAGAAAATATGATGAGCAGTTCTTC
>TRBJ1-4|TRBD1|NA|TRBV3-1/TRBV3-2
CASSQAGGREKLFF
TGTGCCAGCAGCCAGGCAGGGGGGAGGGAAAAACTGTTTTTT
>TRBJ2-6|NA|NA|TRBV5-1
CASSLYWGSSGANVLTF
TGCGCCAGCAGCTTGTATTGGGGGAGCTCTGGGGCCAACGTCCTGACTTTC
>TRBJ2-1|TRBD2|NA|TRBV7-9
CASSRVAGVYNEQFF
TGTGCCAGCAGCCGCGTAGCGGGGGTCTACAATGAGCAGTTCTTC
>TRBJ2-7|TRBD1|NA|TRBV7-9
CASSSDRGFDEQYF
TGTGCCAGCAGCTCCGACAGGGGATTTGACGAGCAGTACTTC
>TRBJ1-4|TRBD1|few|TRBV2
CASRRDRGATNEKLFF
TGTGCCAGCAGGAGGGACAGGGGTGCAACTAATGAAAAACTGTTTTTT
>TRBJ2-2|NA|few|TRBV2
CASTRGRSDTGELFF
TGTGCCAGCACTCGGGGGCGGTCGGACACCGGGGAGCTGTTTTTT
>TRBJ2-3|TRBD2|NA|TRBV27
CASSPKTSGRPDTQYF
TGTGCCAGCAGTCCAAAGACTAGCGGGAGGCCAGATACGCAGTATTTT
>TRBJ2-3|TRBD1|NA|TRBV6-4
CASSPQGVSTDTQYF
TGTGCCAGCAGCCCACAGGGGGTTAGCACAGATACGCAGTATTTT
>TRBJ1-3|NA|NA|TRBV19
CASSIRGEFSGNTIYF
TGTGCCAGTAGTATCCGGGGGGAATTCTCTGGAAACACCATATATTTT
>TRBJ1-5|TRBD1|NA|TRBV3-1/TRBV3-2
CASSQGDRGGQPQHF
TGTGCCAGCAGCCAAGGGGACAGGGGTGGTCAGCCCCAGCATTTT
>TRBJ2-7|NA|NA|TRBV9
CASSASGQPSYEQYF
TGTGCCAGCAGCGCCTCCGGACAGCCCAGCTACGAGCAGTACTTC
>TRBJ1-2|TRBD1|NA|TRBV9
CASSVDGQGDGYTF
TGTGCCAGCAGCGTCGATGGACAGGGGGATGGCTACACCTTC
>TRBJ2-1|NA|once|TRBV29-1
CSVEDMARGNEQFF
TGCAGCGTTGAAGATATGGCGCGAGGAAATGAGCAGTTCTTC
>TRBJ1-2|NA|NA|TRBV5-6
CASSLASYGYTF
TGTGCCAGCAGCTTGGCCAGCTATGGCTACACCTTC
>TRBJ2-3|TRBD1|NA|TRBV9
CASSVVGGTGISTDTQYF
TGTGCCAGCAGCGTAGTTGGAGGGACAGGGATTAGCACAGATACGCAGTATTTT
>TRBJ2-3|NA|NA|TRBV4-1
CASSQQGSDTQYF
TGCGCCAGCAGCCAACAGGGGTCAGATACGCAGTATTTT
>TRBJ1-5|TRBD1|NA|TRBV2
CASRVGTGVNQPQHF
TGTGCCAGCAGAGTCGGGACAGGAGTAAATCAGCCCCAGCATTTT
>TRBJ2-5|TRBD2|NA|TRBV7-9
CASSPIAGGVQYF
TGTGCCAGCAGCCCCATAGCGGGGGGGGTACAGTACTTC
>TRBJ2-3|NA|NA|TRBV29-1
CSVEGSSRATDDTQYF
TGCAGCGTTGAAGGATCGTCGCGCGCCACAGACGATACGCAGTATTTT
>TRBJ2-3|NA|NA|TRBV19
CASSIAQHTDTQYF
TGTGCCAGTAGTATAGCACAGCACACAGATACGCAGTATTTT
>TRBJ1-5|NA|NA|TRBV2
CASGNQPQHF
TGTGCCAGCGGGAATCAGCCCCAGCATTTT
>TRBJ2-5|NA|NA|TRBV30
CAWSAGLVETQYF
TGTGCCTGGAGTGCAGGGTTAGTGGAGACCCAGTACTTC
>TRBJ2-4|NA|NA|TRBV7-9
CASSPGGSKNIQYF
TGTGCCAGCAGCCCCGGGGGTTCCAAAAACATTCAGTACTTC
>TRBJ2-1|TRBD2|NA|TRBV5-5
CASSLGSGGALESSYNEQFF
TGTGCCAGCAGCTTGGGAAGCGGGGGGGCGTTAGAAAGCTCCTACAATGAGCAGTTCTTC
>TRBJ2-7|NA|NA|TRBV27
CASSLFQGKPYEQYF
TGTGCCAGCAGTTTATTCCAGGGAAAACCCTACGAGCAGTACTTC
>TRBJ2-4|TRBD2|NA|TRBV6-5
CASVRGGAAKNIQYF
TGTGCCAGCGTACGCGGGGGGGCCGCCAAAAACATTCAGTACTTC
>TRBJ2-7|TRBD2|NA|TRBV27
CASSGTSVYEQYF
TGTGCCAGCAGTGGAACTAGCGTCTACGAGCAGTACTTC